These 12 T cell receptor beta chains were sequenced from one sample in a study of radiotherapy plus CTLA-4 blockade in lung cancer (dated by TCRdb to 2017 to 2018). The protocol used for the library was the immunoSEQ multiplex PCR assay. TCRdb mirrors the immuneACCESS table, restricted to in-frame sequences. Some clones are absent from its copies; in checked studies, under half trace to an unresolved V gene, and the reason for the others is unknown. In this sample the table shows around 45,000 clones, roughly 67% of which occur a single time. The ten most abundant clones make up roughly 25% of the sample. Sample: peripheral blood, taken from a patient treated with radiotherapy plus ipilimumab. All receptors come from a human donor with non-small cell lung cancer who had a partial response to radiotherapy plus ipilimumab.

CDR3 nucleotides: TGTGCCTGGAGGACCGGGACAGGGAGACTAAATGAGCAGTTCTTC. Its translation is CAWRTGTGRLNEQFF. The V and J genes are TRBV30 and TRBJ2-1; 9 nucleotides agree with TRBD1. CDR3 length: 15 residues. The germline CDR1 and CDR2 sequences are GTSNPN and SVGIG (reference sequence). The V and J ends lost 3 bases and 7 bases, in that order; junction bases with no gene match: 10.

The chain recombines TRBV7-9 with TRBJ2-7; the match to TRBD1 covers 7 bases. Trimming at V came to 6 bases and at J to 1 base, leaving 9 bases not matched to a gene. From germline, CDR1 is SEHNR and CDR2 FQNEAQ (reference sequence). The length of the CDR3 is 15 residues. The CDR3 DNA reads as TGTGCCAGCAGGCTCCCCGGGACAGCATCCTACGAGCAGTACTTC. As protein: CASRLPGTASYEQYF. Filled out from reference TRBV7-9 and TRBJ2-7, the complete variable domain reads DTGVSQNPRHKITKRGQNVTFRCDPISEHNRLYWYRQTLGQGPEFLTYFQNEAQLEKSRLLSDRFSAERPKGSFSTLEIQRTEQGDSAMYLCASRLPGTASYEQYFGPGTRLTVT.

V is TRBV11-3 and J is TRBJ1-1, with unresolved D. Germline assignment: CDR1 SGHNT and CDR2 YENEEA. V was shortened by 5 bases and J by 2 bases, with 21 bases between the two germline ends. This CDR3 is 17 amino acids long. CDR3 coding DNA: TGTGCCAGCAGCCCCAAGCGGGTCATGGTAAAAAACACTGAAGCTTTCTTT. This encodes CASSPKRVMVKNTEAFF.

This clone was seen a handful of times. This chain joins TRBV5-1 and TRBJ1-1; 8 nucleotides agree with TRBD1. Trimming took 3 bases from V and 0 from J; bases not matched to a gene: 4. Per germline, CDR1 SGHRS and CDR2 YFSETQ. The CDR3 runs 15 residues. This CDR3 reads CASSWGDRMNTEAFF. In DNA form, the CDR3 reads TGCGCCAGCAGCTGGGGGGACAGGATGAACACTGAAGCTTTCTTT.

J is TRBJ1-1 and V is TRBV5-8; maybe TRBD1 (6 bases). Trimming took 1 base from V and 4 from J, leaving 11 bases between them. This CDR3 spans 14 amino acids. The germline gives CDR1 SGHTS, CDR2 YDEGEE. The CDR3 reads CASSLLEGGTEAFF. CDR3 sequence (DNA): TGTGCCAGCAGCTTGCTCGAAGGGGGCACTGAAGCTTTCTTT. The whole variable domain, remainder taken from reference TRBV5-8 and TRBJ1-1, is EAGVTQSPTHLIKTRGQQATLRCSPISGHTSVYWYQQALGLGLQFLLWYDEGEERNRGNFPPRFSGRQFPNYSSELNVNALELEDSALYLCASSLLEGGTEAFFGQGTRLTVV.

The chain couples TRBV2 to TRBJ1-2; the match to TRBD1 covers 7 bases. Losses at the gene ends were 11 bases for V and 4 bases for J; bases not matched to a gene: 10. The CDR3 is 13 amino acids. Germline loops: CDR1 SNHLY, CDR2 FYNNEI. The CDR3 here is CAAAGGLGYGYTF. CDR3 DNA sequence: TGTGCCGCCGCAGGGGGGCTCGGCTATGGCTACACCTTC. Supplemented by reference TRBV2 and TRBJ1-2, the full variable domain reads EPEVTQTPSHQVTQMGQEVILRCVPISNHLYFYWYRQILGQKVEFLVSFYNNEISEKSEIFDDQFSVERPDGSNFTLKIRSTKLEDSAMYFCAAAGGLGYGYTFGSGTRLTVV.

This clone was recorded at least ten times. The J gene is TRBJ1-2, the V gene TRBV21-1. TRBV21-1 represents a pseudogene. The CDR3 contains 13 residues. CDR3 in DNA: TGTGCCAGCAGCAAAATCCGGTCGGGGGTGCACACCTTC. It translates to CASSKIRSGVHTF.

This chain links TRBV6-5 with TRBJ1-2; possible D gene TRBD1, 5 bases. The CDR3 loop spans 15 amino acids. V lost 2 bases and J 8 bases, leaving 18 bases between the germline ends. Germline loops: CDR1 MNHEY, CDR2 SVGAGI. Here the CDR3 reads CASSYLGRGGLGYTF. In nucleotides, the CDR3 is TGTGCCAGCAGTTACCTGGGAAGGGGAGGTCTAGGCTACACCTTC.

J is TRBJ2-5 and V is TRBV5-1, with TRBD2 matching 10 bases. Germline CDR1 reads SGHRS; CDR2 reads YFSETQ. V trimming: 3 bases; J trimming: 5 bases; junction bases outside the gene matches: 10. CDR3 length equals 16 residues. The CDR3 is CASSSSGGAVRETQYF. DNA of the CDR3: TGCGCCAGCAGCTCCAGCGGGGGGGCCGTGAGGGAGACCCAGTACTTC.

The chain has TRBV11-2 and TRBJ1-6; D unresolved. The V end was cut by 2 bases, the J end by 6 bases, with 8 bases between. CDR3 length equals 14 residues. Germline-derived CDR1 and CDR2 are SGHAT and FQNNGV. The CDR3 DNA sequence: TGTGCCAGCAGCTTAAAACTTACTAATTCACCCCTCCACTTT. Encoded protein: CASSLKLTNSPLHF.

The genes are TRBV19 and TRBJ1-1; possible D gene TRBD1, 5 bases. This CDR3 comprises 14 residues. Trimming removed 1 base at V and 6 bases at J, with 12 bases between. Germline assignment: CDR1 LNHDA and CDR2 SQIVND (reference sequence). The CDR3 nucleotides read TGTGCCAGTAGTATAGGGGGGGGACCTTCTGAAGCTTTCTTT. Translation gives CASSIGGGPSEAFF.

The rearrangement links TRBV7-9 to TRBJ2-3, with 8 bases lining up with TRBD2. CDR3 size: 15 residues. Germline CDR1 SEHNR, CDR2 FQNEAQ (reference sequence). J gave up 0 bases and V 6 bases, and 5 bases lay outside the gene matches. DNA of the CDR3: TGTGCCAGCAGGGCCGGGACTAGGAGCACAGATACGCAGTATTTT. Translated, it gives CASRAGTRSTDTQYF.